This TCR beta chain appears in the sequencing data of a study of CD4 T cells in relation to SARS-CoV-2 and coronaviruses (dated by TCRdb to the early 2020s). Concerning the study at large: In the ViraFEST assay, PBMCs were grown with antigen for 10 to 11 days, and TCR beta CDR3s were then sequenced to identify antigen-specific clonal expansions. Across all 12 patients in the convalescent cohort, the median age was about 42 years, with a range of roughly 21 to 80 years. The approximately 12 convalescent patients included 8 males and 4 females; two subjects were Hispanic. Using patient-derived lymphoblastoid cell lines, the shared crossreactive spike epitopes were mapped to their HLA restriction. Memory CD4+ T cell crossreactivity between SARS-CoV-2 and common cold coronavirus spike proteins was assessed at the TCR clonotype level in the study. The Adaptive Biotechnologies TCR-sequencing kit was used to sequence samples from a few pre-COVID donors and the naive versus memory experiments, while other data came from Illumina-based sequencing. Expansion assays from other donors in the study were sequenced with a different, Illumina-based TCR-beta assay. The full study reports these points: Because the crossreactivity analysis focused on spike protein, crossreactivity against other viral proteins was not assessed. The study was limited by small numbers of patients and tested TCRs. Naive versus memory sequencing indicated the assay detects memory recall responses rather than primary responses primed during culture. Memory CD4+ clonotypes crossrecognizing SARS-CoV-2 and at least one common cold coronavirus spike were found in around 65% of donors. Because no donor provided both pre-pandemic and post-infection samples, tracing the source of pre-existing responses was limited. Significantly weaker SARS-CoV-2-driven expansion was shown by crossreactive clones than by monoreactive clones, consistent with antigenic imprinting.

A single count supports this clone. Its antigen remains unidentified. No base quality values were provided; no much bigger clone lies one nucleotide off. CDR1 MNHEY and CDR2 SVGAGI are derived from the germline V gene. Unmatched junction bases come to 10, with V trimmed by 8 bases and J by 6 bases. Counted from cysteine to phenylalanine, this CDR3 has 13 amino acids. Only the CDR3 region is kept as DNA, spanning 39 bases read in frame from base 1. Naive and memory CD4+ T cells were separated from cryopreserved PBMCs by CD4 enrichment followed by EasySep naive CD4+ T cell enrichment. Sorted naive or memory CD4+ T cells (roughly 98,000) were grown at a 1:1 ratio with T cell-depleted PBMCs and CEF peptides for nine to eleven days. Each peptide culture condition was generally run in triplicate replicate wells. PBMCs were isolated from leukapheresis product or whole blood by Ficoll-Paque PLUS gradient centrifugation. PBMCs were either used fresh in the expansion assay or cryopreserved at -140 degrees C. The QIAamp Micro DNA Kit was used to extract genomic DNA from the CD4+ T cells.

CEF-cultured naive and memory CD4+ T cell DNA received survey-level immunoSEQ TCR-beta sequencing. In the authors' own workflow: Preprocessing removed nonproductive sequences and CDR3s not starting with C, not ending with F or W, or shorter than 7 amino acids. Antigen-specific clonotypes were called with the MANAFEST web app, based on expansion relative to reference and other culture wells. A clone was considered positive if significant expansion relative to the reference culture was observed in 2 of 3 replicate wells at an FDR below 0.05. For a clone to be considered positive, significant expansion relative to all other tandem wells and an odds ratio above 5 were also required. Cultured and uncultured naive and memory CD4+ repertoires were searched for CDR3s previously identified as spike- and CEF-reactive. Pairwise Levenshtein distance, computed with the stringdist R package after three terminal residues were trimmed from each end, was used as the measure of CDR3 homology. Drawn from immuneACCESS, this table holds only the in-frame rearrangements with V and J called that TCRdb kept. Clones are partly lost; checked studies trace under half to an unresolved V gene and leave the rest unexplained. V, J and clone size derive from that table, while D and trimming were established from the DNA sequence. Counted in this sample were 38,000 or so clones; over 60% of them appeared once. The ten largest clones add up to about a fifth of the sample.

What was sequenced was memory CD4+ T cells from PBMCs, cultured in vitro. This specimen's cell subset or site label, interpreted: memory (non-naive) CD4+ T cells. The sequence is built from TRBV6-5 and TRBJ2-7, with 7 bases in between that match TRBD1. The receptor was derived from an adult with COVID-19. This receptor carries the CDR3 CASSGGQVGEQYF. The sequence in DNA is TGTGCCAGCTCAGGAGGACAGGTCGGCGAGCAGTACTTC.